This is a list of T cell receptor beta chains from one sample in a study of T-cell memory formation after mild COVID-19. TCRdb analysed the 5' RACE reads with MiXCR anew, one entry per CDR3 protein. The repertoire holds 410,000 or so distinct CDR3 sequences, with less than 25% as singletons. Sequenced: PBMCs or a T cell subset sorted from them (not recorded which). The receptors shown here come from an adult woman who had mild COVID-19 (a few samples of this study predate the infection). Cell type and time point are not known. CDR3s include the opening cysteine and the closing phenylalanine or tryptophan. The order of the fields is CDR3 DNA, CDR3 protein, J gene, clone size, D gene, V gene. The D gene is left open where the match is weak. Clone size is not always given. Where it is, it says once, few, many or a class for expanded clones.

DNA: TGTGCCAGCAGTTTATGGCGCCAGGGGAGGTACGAGCAGTACTTC; CDR3: CASSLWRQGRYEQYF; J: TRBJ2-7; size: -; D: -; V: TRBV12-3/TRBV12-4
DNA: TGTGCCAGCAGCTTATCGGGAGGGTACAATGAGCAGTTCTTC; CDR3: CASSLSGGYNEQFF; J: TRBJ2-1; size: few; D: TRBD2; V: TRBV7-3
DNA: TGTGCCAGCAGCGCTAGCGGGAGTGGCGGGGAGCTGTTTTTT; CDR3: CASSASGSGGELFF; J: TRBJ2-2; size: -; D: TRBD2; V: TRBV5-6
DNA: TGTGCCAGCTCACCGACAGGGCCGGGGGAGACCCAGTACTTC; CDR3: CASSPTGPGETQYF; J: TRBJ2-5; size: -; D: TRBD1; V: TRBV18
DNA: TGTGCCAGCTCACCTGCTAGCGGGGGGACCCATGGGGGCACAGATACGCAGTATTTT; CDR3: CASSPASGGTHGGTDTQYF; J: TRBJ2-3; size: -; D: TRBD2; V: TRBV18
DNA: TGCAGCGTTCAGGGCTCGATCGGGGAGCTGTTTTTT; CDR3: CSVQGSIGELFF; J: TRBJ2-2; size: few; D: -; V: TRBV29-1
DNA: TGCAGCGTTTCACCGGGACAGGGCACCTACGAGCAGTACTTC; CDR3: CSVSPGQGTYEQYF; J: TRBJ2-7; size: few; D: TRBD1; V: TRBV29-1
DNA: TGCAGTGCTATTAGCGGGGCCTACGAGCAGTACTTC; CDR3: CSAISGAYEQYF; J: TRBJ2-7; size: -; D: TRBD2; V: TRBV20-1
DNA: TGTGCCAGCAGTCGAGAAACCAAAAACATTCAGTACTTC; CDR3: CASSRETKNIQYF; J: TRBJ2-4; size: few; D: -; V: TRBV7-2
DNA: TGTGCCAGCAGCTTAGGGAGCCAGGGCCCTTATACGCAGTATTTT; CDR3: CASSLGSQGPYTQYF; J: TRBJ2-3; size: many; D: -; V: TRBV7-6
DNA: TGTGCCAGCAGCCAAGGGCCGGTTCTGGGGACAGAGGGAGCTTTCTTT; CDR3: CASSQGPVLGTEGAFF; J: TRBJ1-1; size: many; D: TRBD1; V: TRBV3-1
DNA: TGTGCCACCAGGGGACAGGGTATAGACGGGGAGCAGTTCTTC; CDR3: CATRGQGIDGEQFF; J: TRBJ2-1; size: few; D: TRBD1; V: TRBV24-1
DNA: TGTGCCAGCAGTGAATCCGGGACAGGGGGCGCGAACACTGAAGCTTTCTTT; CDR3: CASSESGTGGANTEAFF; J: TRBJ1-1; size: few; D: TRBD1; V: TRBV6-5
DNA: TGTGCCACCAGTGATTTGAAGGGCGGGGGGTACAATGAGCAGTTCTTC; CDR3: CATSDLKGGGYNEQFF; J: TRBJ2-1; size: -; D: TRBD2; V: TRBV24-1
DNA: TGTGCCAGCAGCCAAGTTATCTCGCGGGACACAGATACGCAGTATTTT; CDR3: CASSQVISRDTDTQYF; J: TRBJ2-3; size: few; D: -; V: TRBV4-2
DNA: TGCGCCAGCAGCTTGGACGGGGTGTGGAACACTGAAGCTTTCTTT; CDR3: CASSLDGVWNTEAFF; J: TRBJ1-1; size: -; D: -; V: TRBV5-1
DNA: TGCAGTGCTTCCTACACGAACGCGGACATTCAGTACTTC; CDR3: CSASYTNADIQYF; J: TRBJ2-4; size: many; D: -; V: TRBV20-1
DNA: TGTGCCAGCGGCGGGGGGGATTCACCCCTCCACTTT; CDR3: CASGGGDSPLHF; J: TRBJ1-6; size: -; D: -; V: TRBV2
DNA: TGTGCCAGCCGGGCTGTCTACGAGCAGTACTTC; CDR3: CASRAVYEQYF; J: TRBJ2-7; size: many; D: -; V: TRBV6-1
DNA: TGTGCCAGCAGTTTCGATCAGGGGGCGTACAATGAGCAGTTCTTC; CDR3: CASSFDQGAYNEQFF; J: TRBJ2-1; size: few; D: TRBD1; V: TRBV28
DNA: TGTGCCAGCTCACCACCGACGGGGTCTCCTAGTGAGCAGTTCTTC; CDR3: CASSPPTGSPSEQFF; J: TRBJ2-1; size: few; D: -; V: TRBV18
DNA: TGTGCCAGCAGAGGGACCTCATTTCGTCCAGATACGCAGTATTTT; CDR3: CASRGTSFRPDTQYF; J: TRBJ2-3; size: -; D: -; V: TRBV6-1
DNA: TGTGCCACCACCTCGGCGGGGGGGACCGGGGAGCTGTTTTTT; CDR3: CATTSAGGTGELFF; J: TRBJ2-2; size: -; D: TRBD2; V: TRBV15
DNA: TGCAGTGCCGAAGAAAGACCAGAAGATTACGAGCAGTACTTC; CDR3: CSAEERPEDYEQYF; J: TRBJ2-7; size: few; D: -; V: TRBV20-1
DNA: TGTGCCAGCAGCTTGGGAGCGGGGGACTCCAATGAGCAGTTCTTC; CDR3: CASSLGAGDSNEQFF; J: TRBJ2-1; size: few; D: TRBD2; V: TRBV5-6
DNA: TGTGCGAGCGGAGGGGTTCATGAGCAGTTCTTC; CDR3: CASGGVHEQFF; J: TRBJ2-1; size: few; D: -; V: TRBV12-3/TRBV12-4
DNA: TGTGCCAGCAGTTTGGACGGATCTACCTACGAGCAGTACTTC; CDR3: CASSLDGSTYEQYF; J: TRBJ2-7; size: -; D: -; V: TRBV12-3/TRBV12-4
DNA: TGTGCCAGGAGCTTAGTGGTGGGGGACACTGAAGCTTTCTTT; CDR3: CARSLVVGDTEAFF; J: TRBJ1-1; size: -; D: -; V: TRBV7-9
DNA: TGTGCCACCGGATTCTACGAGCAGTACTTC; CDR3: CATGFYEQYF; J: TRBJ2-7; size: -; D: -; V: TRBV24-1
DNA: TGTGCCAGCGCGGGGGCCCCGGCTGGCGAGCAGTTCTTC; CDR3: CASAGAPAGEQFF; J: TRBJ2-1; size: many; D: -; V: TRBV14
DNA: TGTGCCAGCAGAAGAGACAGGGAGATAGGGGAGCAGTACTTC; CDR3: CASRRDREIGEQYF; J: TRBJ2-7; size: few; D: TRBD1; V: TRBV2
DNA: TGTGCCAGCAGCGATGGGACAGGCCGGAGTCCCCAGCATTTT; CDR3: CASSDGTGRSPQHF; J: TRBJ1-5; size: -; D: TRBD1; V: TRBV3-1
DNA: TGTGCCACCAGTGGTGGTAGCGGCCGCAGCACAGATACGCAGTATTTT; CDR3: CATSGGSGRSTDTQYF; J: TRBJ2-3; size: -; D: -; V: TRBV24-1
DNA: TGTGCCAGTAGTATATGGGGGCCTTCCGACACTGAAGCTTTCTTT; CDR3: CASSIWGPSDTEAFF; J: TRBJ1-1; size: few; D: -; V: TRBV19
DNA: TGTGCCAGCTTTTCGGGACAGGAGGACTACGAGCAGTACTTC; CDR3: CASFSGQEDYEQYF; J: TRBJ2-7; size: few; D: TRBD1; V: TRBV5-6
DNA: TGTGCCAGCAGCTTAGACCGACTAGCGGCCAGCTCCTACAATGAGCAGTTCTTC; CDR3: CASSLDRLAASSYNEQFF; J: TRBJ2-1; size: -; D: TRBD2; V: TRBV7-9
DNA: TGCGCCAGCAGCCAAGATGGATCCGCGCCTTGGGACACCGGGGAGCTGTTTTTT; CDR3: CASSQDGSAPWDTGELFF; J: TRBJ2-2; size: few; D: -; V: TRBV4-3
DNA: TGTGCCAGCAGTGTCTCACTAGCGGGAGTGGCTAAAAACATTCAGTACTTC; CDR3: CASSVSLAGVAKNIQYF; J: TRBJ2-4; size: -; D: TRBD2; V: TRBV2
DNA: TGTGCCAGCTACCAGGGAGGGTATAGCGAGCAGTACTTC; CDR3: CASYQGGYSEQYF; J: TRBJ2-7; size: -; D: TRBD2; V: TRBV6-2/TRBV6-3
DNA: TGTGCCACCAGTGATATAAGAAGCCGGGACATTCTCCCCTACGAGCAGTACTTC; CDR3: CATSDIRSRDILPYEQYF; J: TRBJ2-7; size: few; D: -; V: TRBV24-1
DNA: TGTGCCACCAGCAGAGATCCGGGACAGGGGGCAGATACGCAGTATTTT; CDR3: CATSRDPGQGADTQYF; J: TRBJ2-3; size: -; D: TRBD1; V: TRBV15
DNA: TGCGCCAGCAGTCAATCGCCAGATCAGCCCCAGCATTTT; CDR3: CASSQSPDQPQHF; J: TRBJ1-5; size: -; D: -; V: TRBV23-1
DNA: TGTGCCAGCAGGGTGCTGGGGATTAGCACAGATACGCAGTATTTT; CDR3: CASRVLGISTDTQYF; J: TRBJ2-3; size: -; D: -; V: TRBV27
DNA: TGTGCCAGCAGTACACGGGGGATTACGGAGACCCAGTACTTC; CDR3: CASSTRGITETQYF; J: TRBJ2-5; size: -; D: -; V: TRBV6-1
DNA: TGTGCCAGCGGACTAGCGGGGGAGGGCTCCTACGAGCAGTACTTC; CDR3: CASGLAGEGSYEQYF; J: TRBJ2-7; size: few; D: TRBD2; V: TRBV5-4
DNA: TGTGCCAGCAGCAGCGGGGGCAACTCCTACGAGCAGTACTTC; CDR3: CASSSGGNSYEQYF; J: TRBJ2-7; size: few; D: TRBD2; V: TRBV5-6
DNA: TGCAGTGCTTCACGACAGGACCAAGAGACCCAGTACTTC; CDR3: CSASRQDQETQYF; J: TRBJ2-5; size: -; D: -; V: TRBV20-1